This T cell receptor (beta chain) was captured by sequencing in a study of blood T cells in healthy people across ages. V lost 10 bases and J 3 bases, leaving 21 bases between the germline ends. The CDR3 contains 15 residues. Germline V gene sequence: CDR1 MDHEN, CDR2 SYDVKM. Through a sample-barcoded 5' primer and a J-beta primer mix, a second PCR was run for roughly 6 to 12 cycles. One entry per CDR3 protein, called by TCRdb with MiXCR from the 5' RACE reads. Among 780,000 or so distinct CDR3 sequences, approximately 60% were seen once, and the ten largest hold roughly 25%. The individuals who served as donors were healthy Caucasians living in Russia, aged roughly 6 to 90.

The chain carries TRBV28 and TRBJ2-5; tentative D call: TRBD1 (6 bases). The TCR comes from a man in his forties in good health. Sample: blood. The CDR3 loop reads CATKGRGVWEETQYF. CDR3 in DNA: TGTGCCACCAAGGGCAGGGGAGTTTGGGAAGAGACCCAGTACTTC.